The rows below give T cell receptor beta chains drawn from one sample of a study of blood T cell repertoires in COVID-19. The method was immunoSEQ multiplex PCR; TCRdb's version includes in-frame clones alone and lacks a portion of them. The sample shows approximately 85,000 clones, about 90% of them seen only once. Sequenced sample: peripheral blood. These receptors all come from a woman aged 45 to 65 with active or convalescent COVID-19. The CDR3 runs from the conserved cysteine through the conserved F or W. A D gene is named only where the DNA matches it firmly. Expanded clones get a size class; other rows say once, few or many, or leave the size out.

j_call d_call clone_size v_call cdr3_nt cdr3_aa
TRBJ2-1 . . TRBV19 TGTGCCAGTAGTCCCCCTCTAGCGCCGGCGCGCGAGCAGTTCTTC CASSPPLAPAREQFF
TRBJ2-7 . . TRBV5-5 TGTGCCAGCAGCCTGACAGTGAGAGAGCAGTACTTC CASSLTVREQYF
TRBJ2-3 TRBD2 . TRBV11-2 TGTGCCAGCAGCCTACTAGCGGGGGCTGTAGATACGCAGTATTTT CASSLLAGAVDTQYF
TRBJ2-7 TRBD1 . TRBV12-5 TGTGCTAGTGGCCGGGACAGCTACGAGCAGTACTTC CASGRDSYEQYF
TRBJ1-1 . . TRBV5-5 TGTGCCAGCAGCTTGTCAGGGTTTTCGGAATTGATAGTCTCTGAAGCTTTCTTT CASSLSGFSELIVSEAFF
TRBJ1-3 . . TRBV7-2 TGTGCCAGCAGCTTAGAAGCCTCTGGAAACACCATATATTTT CASSLEASGNTIYF
TRBJ2-7 . . TRBV4-3 TGCGCCAGCAGCCAAGATTGGGGGGGGCTAAGCTCCTACGAGCAGTACTTC CASSQDWGGLSSYEQYF
TRBJ2-2 . . TRBV5-1 TGCGCCAGCAGAGGAGGGGGCTTGAACACCGGGGAGCTGTTTTTT CASRGGGLNTGELFF
TRBJ2-1 TRBD2 . TRBV9 TGTGCCAGCAGCGTAGCTACTCCAGGCGGGGGGGCCGCCCATGAGCAGTTCTTC CASSVATPGGGAAHEQFF
TRBJ1-2 TRBD1 . TRBV19 TGTGCCGTCCGGGACAGGCAAAACATCAACTATGGCTACACCTTC CAVRDRQNINYGYTF
TRBJ1-1 . . TRBV29-1 TGCAGCCTGGCCAGGGCGGACACTGAAGCTTTCTTT CSLARADTEAFF
TRBJ2-1 . . TRBV7-3 TGTGCCAGCAGCCTACAGGAAAGCTCCTACAATGAGCAGTTCTTC CASSLQESSYNEQFF
TRBJ1-1 . . TRBV19 TGTGCCAGTAGAGTAGGGGGGGACACTGAAGCTTTCTTT CASRVGGDTEAFF
TRBJ2-2 . . TRBV5-1 TGCGCCAGCAGCCAAGCAGTGGGGAGCACCGGGGAGCTGTTTTTT CASSQAVGSTGELFF
TRBJ2-6 . . TRBV11-3 TGTGCCAGCAGCTCAGGGCTGGAATCTGGGGCCAACGTCCTGACTTTC CASSSGLESGANVLTF
TRBJ1-4 TRBD1 . TRBV6-5 TGTGCCAGCCGCCTCGGGACAGATGAAAAACTGTTTTTT CASRLGTDEKLFF
TRBJ1-1 . . TRBV7-2 TGTGCCAGCATCCGGAATCAAGGGACACAGAACACTGAAGCTTTCTTT CASIRNQGTQNTEAFF
TRBJ1-2 . . TRBV5-5 TGTGCCAGCAGCTTAGACAACGCTAACTATGGCTACACCTTC CASSLDNANYGYTF
TRBJ2-2 TRBD2 . TRBV19 TGTGCCAGTACAAGAACACGAGCGGGGGGGCGTTCCACCGGGGAGCTGTTTTTT CASTRTRAGGRSTGELFF
TRBJ1-2 . once TRBV15 TGTGCCACCAGCAGAGCCCTGCCGACAGATGGCTACACCTTC CATSRALPTDGYTF
TRBJ2-7 . . TRBV9 TGTGCCAGCAGCGTACACAGGGACCCCTACGAGCAGTACTTC CASSVHRDPYEQYF
TRBJ2-5 . . TRBV5-6 TGTGCCAGCAGCTCCCACGGGGGGCTCGGGTACTTC CASSSHGGLGYF
TRBJ1-2 TRBD1 . TRBV29-1 TGCAGCGTTACCAGGGGGTTAGGCTATGGCTACACCTTC CSVTRGLGYGYTF
TRBJ1-1 . . TRBV18 TGTGCCAGCTCACCAAGTGAGTGGGGGGACACTGAAGCTTTCTTT CASSPSEWGDTEAFF
TRBJ2-7 TRBD2 . TRBV5-1 TGCGCCAGCAGCTACGGGGGAGGGGTTAAGGGCGAGCAGTACTTC CASSYGGGVKGEQYF
TRBJ2-2 . . TRBV13 TGTGCCAGCAGCTTATGGGGGGGGCGGGACACCGGGGAGCTGTTTTTT CASSLWGGRDTGELFF
TRBJ2-1 . . TRBV19 TGTGCCAGTAGTTATTTCAGAGGTGAGCAGTTCTTC CASSYFRGEQFF
TRBJ1-4 . . TRBV30 TGTGCCTCTAGCCTACGGCCCGATGAAAAACTGTTTTTT CASSLRPDEKLFF
TRBJ1-1 . . TRBV18 TGTGCCAGTCGTCACAGGGAAGCTTTCTTT CASRHREAFF
TRBJ1-2 TRBD1 once TRBV20-1 TGCAGTGCTAGTCCCGGGACAGGGTCCTATGGCTACACCTTC CSASPGTGSYGYTF
TRBJ1-1 TRBD1 . TRBV6-5 TGTGCCAGCAGTTCCCTGACAGGGAGGAACACTGAAGCTTTCTTT CASSSLTGRNTEAFF
TRBJ1-1 . . TRBV10-3 TGTGCCATCAGCGCCCGCGATTACACTGAAGCTTTCTTT CAISARDYTEAFF
TRBJ2-7 . . TRBV19 TGTGCCAGTAGTTGGGGTCAAACAGGCTACGAGCAGTACTTC CASSWGQTGYEQYF
TRBJ2-2 . . TRBV11-3 TGTGCCAGCAGCCCCCAGGCCGGACACAACACCGGGGAGCTGTTTTTT CASSPQAGHNTGELFF
TRBJ2-5 TRBD2 . TRBV11-2 TGTGCCAGCAGCTTAGAACAGCGGGGACAAGAGACCCAGTACTTC CASSLEQRGQETQYF
TRBJ2-2 . . TRBV12-5 TGTGCTAGTGGTTTGTCGGGGGTAGGCACCGGGGAGCTGTTTTTT CASGLSGVGTGELFF
TRBJ2-2 TRBD2 . TRBV23-1 TGCGCCAGCAGTCCACGGGAGGGACTCAACACCGGGGAGCTGTTTTTT CASSPREGLNTGELFF
TRBJ2-7 TRBD2 . TRBV18 TGTGCCAGCTCACCACTGGGAGGGGAAATTATCAAGCAGTACTTC CASSPLGGEIIKQYF
TRBJ2-5 TRBD2 . TRBV9 TGTGCCAGCAGCCGGTCTCCTAGCGGGGGGGCCACGGGAGAGACCCAGTACTTC CASSRSPSGGATGETQYF
TRBJ1-1 TRBD1 . TRBV18 TGTGCCAGCTCCACAGGGGGCGCGTTCACTGAAGCTTTCTTT CASSTGGAFTEAFF
TRBJ1-1 . . TRBV6-5 TGTGCCAGCAGTTACCAGGGAGGGAACACTGAAGCTTTCTTT CASSYQGGNTEAFF
TRBJ2-2 TRBD1 . TRBV5-6 TGTGCCAGCAGCGCTGAACAGGGGGAGCCCGGGGAGCTGTTTTTT CASSAEQGEPGELFF
TRBJ1-1 . . TRBV5-1 TGCGCCAGCAGCTTGGATCTGGTCGGGGACACTGAAGCTTTCTTT CASSLDLVGDTEAFF
TRBJ2-1 TRBD2 once TRBV6-1 TGTGCCAGCAGTGAGGAGGGGTTGACTAGCGGATACAATGAGCAGTTCTTC CASSEEGLTSGYNEQFF
TRBJ2-3 TRBD1 . TRBV15 TGTGCCACCAGCAGTAGGGACAGCCGCACAGATACGCAGTATTTT CATSSRDSRTDTQYF
TRBJ1-5 . . TRBV30 TGTGCCTGGAGTACACTCAGGAATCAGCCCCAGCATTTT CAWSTLRNQPQHF
TRBJ1-1 TRBD1 . TRBV9 TGTGCCAGCAGCGTCACCCCCGGACAGGGATTAGATGCTGAAGCTTTCTTT CASSVTPGQGLDAEAFF
TRBJ2-5 TRBD1 . TRBV19 TGTGCCAGTAGTGCCCGGGACAGACAAGAGACCCAGTACTTC CASSARDRQETQYF
TRBJ1-1 TRBD1 . TRBV28 TGTGCCAGCCAAGGGGGCGCGGGCAACACTGAAGCTTTCTTT CASQGGAGNTEAFF
TRBJ1-1 TRBD1 . TRBV30 TGTGCCTGGAGGATACAGGGGAGCACTGAAGCTTTCTTT CAWRIQGSTEAFF
TRBJ1-2 TRBD1 . TRBV3-1/TRBV3-2 TGTGCCAGCAGCCAAGATGATGGGACAGGGTTTGGCTACACCTTC CASSQDDGTGFGYTF
TRBJ2-3 . . TRBV2 TGTGCCAGCAGCGCTCCAGACCGGCGGGGCACAGATACGCAGTATTTT CASSAPDRRGTDTQYF
TRBJ2-3 TRBD2 few TRBV7-6 TGTGCCAGCAGCTTGAGCGGGGGGGCGGCAGATACGCAGTATTTT CASSLSGGAADTQYF
TRBJ1-2 TRBD1 . TRBV4-1 TGCGCCAGCAGCCAAGGGGACAGGACTACTAACTATGGCTACACCTTC CASSQGDRTTNYGYTF
TRBJ1-1 . . TRBV10-3 TGTGCCATCAAGGTAGCGAACAGTATGAACACTGAAGCTTTCTTT CAIKVANSMNTEAFF